This TCR beta chain was identified in a study of CD8 T cells in ankylosing spondylitis. J gave up 3 bases and V 1 base, and 4 bases lay outside the gene matches. CDR3 length: 15 amino acids. Looked up from germline, CDR1 is LGHNA and CDR2 is YNFKEQ. Each CDR3 protein gets one entry after TCRdb re-called the 5' RACE reads with MiXCR. The table has about 200,000 distinct CDR3 sequences, more than 10% seen once. Whole-study results and caveats: A TCR beta motif of 7 or 8 highly homologous variants appeared characteristic of ankylosing spondylitis blood. Clones linked to disease, bearing a CD8+ phenotype, were relatively rare in peripheral blood. Disease-linked clones reportedly concentrated significantly in matched ankylosing spondylitis synovial fluid.

This clonotype has only a few counts. The antigen is undetermined. Material: blood, either unsorted or a sorted T cell fraction (not recorded which). The source of this sequence is a male donor with ankylosing spondylitis or in good health (not recorded which). The V and J genes are TRBV4-2 and TRBJ2-7; 9 nucleotides align to TRBD2. Here the CDR3 DNA reads TGTGCCAGCAGCCAAGGCCTAGCGGGATACTACGAGCAGTACTTC. Translation gives CASSQGLAGYYEQYF.